A single sample is the source of the 24 T cell receptor beta chains below, sequenced in a study of PD-1 blockade in classical Hodgkin lymphoma (dated by TCRdb to about 2020). The method was the immunoSEQ multiplex PCR assay. TCRdb carries this immuneACCESS record with in-frame sequences only. Its versions omit some clonotypes, under half of them owing to an unresolved V gene in the studies checked, with the rest unexplained. This sample is represented by tens of thousands of clones; over 65% of them were singletons. The ten biggest clones cover about 39% of the sample. The intended sense of this specimen's time point label: cycle 2 day 1 (C2D1) of nivolumab. Every trial patient had relapsed after autologous stem cell transplantation, and cohorts A, B and C differed in prior brentuximab vedotin exposure. The source material was peripheral blood mononuclear cells (PBMCs), sampled before the second cycle of nivolumab. All receptors come from a human donor with classical Hodgkin lymphoma.

The genes are TRBV5-4 and TRBJ2-3, with no clear D. The germline V and J ends were trimmed by 4 bases and 4 bases, with 16 bases remaining between them. CDR3 length equals 15 residues. Germline CDR1 reads SGHNT; CDR2 reads YYREEE (reference sequence). CDR3 sequence: CASSLAVNDADTQYF. Written as DNA, the CDR3 is TGTGCCAGCAGCCTCGCGGTCAACGACGCAGATACGCAGTATTTT.

This sequence joins TRBV4-3 and TRBJ1-5; D may be TRBD1 (5 bases). Germline assignment: CDR1 LGHNA and CDR2 YSLEER. There are 13 residues in the CDR3. The V and J ends lost 4 bases and 11 bases respectively, with 15 bases between them. CDR3 nucleotide sequence: TGCGCCAGCAGCCTAGACAGACAAGGAACCCAGCATTTT. This codes for CASSLDRQGTQHF.

This chain connects TRBV30 to TRBJ1-2; no clear D gene. Between the trimmed V and J ends, which lost 8 bases and 1 base, there was a span of 11 bases. CDR1 is GTSNPN and CDR2 is SVGIG in the germline V gene (reference sequence). The length of the CDR3 is 12 residues. The chain's CDR3 is CAVRPNNYGYTF. CDR3 DNA sequence: TGTGCCGTGAGACCCAATAACTATGGCTACACCTTC.

The V and J genes are TRBV29-1 and TRBJ2-3; D possibly corresponds to TRBD1 (6 bases). Germline V CDR1 and CDR2: SQVTM, ANQGSEA. The CDR3 has 18 residues. Trimming took 1 base from V and 0 from J, leaving 20 bases between them. Here the CDR3 DNA reads TGCAGCGTTGAAGGGGGCCCGGGACAACTAGTTAGCACAGATACGCAGTATTTT. Amino acids: CSVEGGPGQLVSTDTQYF.

This clone was counted between two and nine times. The chain employs TRBV7-2 and TRBJ1-4; D unresolved. This CDR3 is 14 amino acids long. Germline-derived CDR1 and CDR2 are SGHTA and FQGNSA. Trimming took off 5 bases at V and 0 bases at J, with 7 bases between the two ends. The CDR3 region is CASSPRATNEKLFF. The CDR3, as DNA: TGTGCCAGCAGCCCTAGGGCAACTAATGAAAAACTGTTTTTT.

This clone was seen a single time. This chain uses TRBV5-8 with TRBJ1-3; TRBD1 might be the D (5 bases). The V end lost 3 bases, the J end lost 0 bases, and 10 bases lay between the germline ends. Germline CDR1 and CDR2: SGHTS and YDEGEE. The CDR3 is 15 residues long. CDR3: CASSWGSGSGNTIYF. DNA for the CDR3: TGTGCCAGCAGCTGGGGCAGCGGCTCTGGAAACACCATATATTTT.

V and J are TRBV14 and TRBJ1-6; tentative D call: TRBD1 (5 bases). CDR3 length: 17 residues. Germline CDR1 is SGHDN and CDR2 is FVKESK. The V end lost 1 base, the J end lost 0 bases, and 10 bases lay between the germline ends. The DNA for the CDR3 is TGTGCCAGCAGCCAAGTCGGGGCCAGCTCCTATAATTCACCCCTCCACTTT. Translation gives CASSQVGASSYNSPLHF.

This clone was found a few times. This chain links TRBV25-1 with TRBJ1-2; the D gene is possibly TRBD1 (5 bases). CDR3 length: 14 residues. The germline V gene has CDR1 MGHDK and CDR2 SYGVNS. The V end was cut by 3 bases, the J end by 7 bases, with 15 bases between. CDR3: CASSDSSGTGGYTF. In DNA, the CDR3 is TGTGCCAGCAGTGATTCATCGGGGACGGGTGGCTACACCTTC.

The chain is built from TRBV28 and TRBJ2-1; 9 bases map to TRBD1. Germline V gene sequence: CDR1 MDHEN, CDR2 SYDVKM. V lost 2 bases to trimming and J lost 8 bases; unmatched junction nucleotides: 13. The CDR3 spans 17 residues. The CDR3 sequence is CASSLREFGQGNDEQFF. The CDR3, as DNA: TGTGCCAGCAGTTTAAGAGAATTCGGACAGGGGAACGATGAGCAGTTCTTC.

V is TRBV30 and J is TRBJ1-1; D gene unclear. Germline V CDR1 and CDR2: GTSNPN, SVGIG (reference sequence). The CDR3 is made up of 15 amino acids. Trimming pared 0 bases from V and 2 bases from J, leaving 13 bases between. CDR3 nucleotide sequence: TGTGCCTGGAGTGTACTCCAGATGGGTAACACTGAAGCTTTCTTT. It codes for CAWSVLQMGNTEAFF. The full variable domain, rest sourced from reference TRBV30 and TRBJ1-1, is SQTIHQWPATLVQPVGSPLSLECTVEGTSNPNLYWYRQAAGRGLQLLFYSVGIGQISSEVPQNLSASRPQDRQFILSSKKLLLSDSGFYLCAWSVLQMGNTEAFFGQGTRLTVV.

This clone has a single count. The gene calls are TRBV28 and TRBJ1-2; perhaps TRBD1 as D (5 bases). CDR1 and CDR2 from the germline V gene are MDHEN and SYDVKM. The CDR3 covers 12 residues. The V gene lost 7 bases and the J gene lost 8 bases, with 14 bases spanning the gap. CDR3 loop: CASTTQGEGYTF. CDR3 in DNA: TGTGCCAGCACCACACAAGGGGAAGGCTACACCTTC.

This rearrangement joins TRBV6-1 to TRBJ1-1; D unresolved. Trimming cost V 5 bases and J 0 bases, with 10 bases left between them. The CDR3 is 14 amino acids. In germline, CDR1 is MNHNS, CDR2 SASEGT. CDR3 in DNA: TGTGCCAGCAGTTCAGGTTTTATGAACACTGAAGCTTTCTTT. Its translation: CASSSGFMNTEAFF.

The chain joins TRBV4-1 to TRBJ1-2; tentative D call: TRBD1 (5 bases). Germline CDR1 MGHRA, CDR2 YSYEKL. The CDR3 is made up of 16 amino acids. Trimming removed 3 bases at V and 3 bases at J, with 17 bases between. The CDR3 reads CASSQAETVTHYGYTF. The CDR3 nucleotides are TGCGCCAGCAGCCAGGCCGAGACAGTAACCCACTATGGCTACACCTTC.

The chain employs TRBV28 and TRBJ2-1, with 7 bases identical to TRBD2. CDR1 is MDHEN, CDR2 SYDVKM, per germline. V trimming: 8 bases; J trimming: 3 bases; junction bases outside the gene matches: 7. This CDR3 is 14 amino acids long. Here the CDR3 DNA reads TGTGCCAGCTCAGGGAGGGAGAACTACAATGAGCAGTTCTTC. Translated: CASSGRENYNEQFF.

A single count supports this clone. The rearrangement uses TRBV7-9 and TRBJ2-2, with D possibly TRBD2 on 6 matching bases. V gave up 3 bases and J gave up 8 bases, with 19 bases separating them. Germline loops: CDR1 SEHNR, CDR2 FQNEAQ (reference sequence). The CDR3 contains 16 residues. CDR3 amino acids: CASSFLRDLPEGELFF. CDR3 nucleotides: TGTGCCAGCAGCTTTCTCCGGGACTTACCGGAGGGGGAGCTGTTTTTT.

The CDR3 sequence: CASSLSGDYEQYF. DNA for the CDR3: TGTGCCAGCTCATTATCAGGGGACTACGAGCAGTACTTC. V usage is TRBV18 and J usage is TRBJ2-7; D might be TRBD1 (6 bases). There are 13 residues in the CDR3. V was pared by 5 bases and J by 3 bases, with 11 bases between. Germline values: CDR1 KGHSH, CDR2 LQKENI.

The chain carries TRBV6-1 and TRBJ2-1; no clear D. This CDR3 contains 15 residues. Trimming shortened V by 6 bases and J by 1 base, and 13 bases separated the two germline ends. In germline, CDR1 is MNHNS, CDR2 SASEGT. For the CDR3, the DNA is TGTGCCAGCAGGACCTTAGAGGTTTCCTACAATGAGCAGTTCTTC. The encoded protein is CASRTLEVSYNEQFF.

This chain links TRBV14 with TRBJ2-1; 8 bases match TRBD2. Germline V CDR1 and CDR2: SGHDN, FVKESK. The ends lost 4 bases at V and 13 bases at J; junction bases unmatched: 6. This CDR3 has 12 amino acids. In DNA, the CDR3 is TGTGCCAGCAGCCTGGAGCGGGAGCAACAGTTCTTC. It yields the protein CASSLEREQQFF.

The gene calls are TRBV11-3 and TRBJ2-1; D is unresolved. Trimming took off 3 bases at V and 5 bases at J, with 8 bases between the two ends. Per the germline V gene, CDR1 is SGHNT and CDR2 is YENEEA. The CDR3 consists of 13 residues. The CDR3 nucleotides are TGTGCCAGCAGCTTTAGCACAAACAATGAGCAGTTCTTC. Protein: CASSFSTNNEQFF.

This chain links TRBV7-2 with TRBJ1-1; D is ambiguous. This CDR3 is 13 amino acids long. V lost 0 bases to trimming and J lost 1 base, with 3 bases between them. Germline V gene data show CDR1 as SGHTA and CDR2 as FQGNSA. The DNA for the CDR3 is TGTGCCAGCAGCTTAGCTCCGAACACTGAAGCTTTCTTT. Its protein product is CASSLAPNTEAFF.

The rearrangement uses TRBV19 and TRBJ2-2, with 8 bases that match TRBD1. The CDR3 is 14 amino acids. V gave up 3 bases and J gave up 7 bases; unmatched junction bases: 4. Germline CDR1 and CDR2: LNHDA and SQIVND (reference sequence). For the CDR3, the DNA is TGTGCCAGTAGTATCAGGGGGCTAGGCGGGGAGCTGTTTTTT. It yields the protein CASSIRGLGGELFF.

This chain links TRBV6-5 with TRBJ2-7; TRBD1 agrees at 9 bases. This CDR3 has 15 amino acids. Germline loops: CDR1 MNHEY, CDR2 SVGAGI. V shed 6 bases and J 6 bases; nucleotides not matched to a gene: 12. CDR3 DNA: TGTGCCAGCAGCCCCGGGACAGGGTCGACCACCGAGCAGTACTTC. It codes for CASSPGTGSTTEQYF.

V is TRBV5-4 and J is TRBJ2-1, with TRBD2 matching over 14 bases. CDR3 length: 18 residues. With 2 bases clipped from V and 4 bases from J, the junction kept 8 bases outside the gene matches. Germline values: CDR1 SGHNT, CDR2 YYREEE (reference sequence). Written as DNA, the CDR3 is TGTGCCAGCAGCTTTGGGGGACTAGCGGGGGCCCATTACAATGAGCAGTTCTTC. It codes for CASSFGGLAGAHYNEQFF.

This clone was observed a single time. The chain uses TRBV19 and TRBJ2-2; perhaps TRBD2 as D (7 bases). Germline lookup yields CDR1 LNHDA and CDR2 SQIVND (reference sequence). Trimming took off 3 bases at V and 4 bases at J, with 18 bases between the two ends. This CDR3 has 17 amino acids. Here the CDR3 reads CASSIRVGGGGTGELFF. CDR3 bases: TGTGCCAGTAGTATCCGGGTTGGAGGGGGGGGCACCGGGGAGCTGTTTTTT.